Listed below are T cell receptor beta chains from one sample, sequenced in a study of OX40 agonist ivuxolimab in advanced cancers. Assay: immunoSEQ multiplex PCR; the TCRdb copy retains only in-frame clones and omits some. The sample comprises about 82,000 clones, more than 80% of which are singletons, and less than 2.5% rests with the top ten. The sequenced sample was CD4+ or CD8+ T cells sorted from blood, obtained in a trial of the OX40 agonist ivuxolimab. The source is an adult with an advanced solid tumor such as melanoma, head and neck, liver or kidney cancer. The conserved cysteine and the conserved F or W are not part of the CDR3 here.

TRBJ2-3 TRBV30 AWSWSGRVADTQY
TRBJ2-2 TRBV6-5 ATRLRGLNTGELF
TRBJ1-5 TRBV6-1 ASSEVRMDQPQH
TRBJ2-2 TRBV10-3 AISEGGLFNTGELF
TRBJ2-1 TRBV4-3 ASSQGGMGSPGEQF
TRBJ2-7 TRBV4-1 ASSQDGGTSGDDEQY
TRBJ2-7 TRBV19 ASTPGSGGYSYEQY
TRBJ2-7 TRBV11-2 ASSLGGGAPSEQY
TRBJ1-1 TRBV6-5 ASSYFTGSTEAF
TRBJ1-6 TRBV7-3 ASSPQGGSGSPLH
TRBJ2-2 TRBV5-1 ASSSRSANTGELF
TRBJ2-1 TRBV6-1 ASKRGSYNEQF
TRBJ2-7 TRBV2 ASSEARSSGGYEQY
TRBJ1-4 TRBV28 ASSATGGTNEKLF
TRBJ2-2 TRBV7-6 ASSSSGPGELF
TRBJ2-5 TRBV5-1 ASSLGVTQGGSEKTQY
TRBJ1-1 TRBV2 ASSEGSGFGEAF
TRBJ1-1 TRBV5-1 ASSRDTGNTEAF
TRBJ1-6 TRBV4-3 ASSSSTGSESPLH
TRBJ1-6 TRBV18 ASSPQGSNSPLH
TRBJ1-1 TRBV6-5 ASSYGKNTEAF
TRBJ1-1 TRBV5-1 ASSVGQVVANTEAF
TRBJ1-4 TRBV6-5 ASSRDRVSEKLF
TRBJ1-4 TRBV5-6 ASNFGGTNEKLF
TRBJ1-1 TRBV28 ASSGPSVNTEAF
TRBJ1-6 TRBV28 ASSLNRGYSPLH
TRBJ2-2 TRBV7-9 ASSGRAGELF
TRBJ2-7 TRBV10-1 ASSESSGAYEQY
TRBJ2-3 TRBV4-1 ASSQQSTDTQY